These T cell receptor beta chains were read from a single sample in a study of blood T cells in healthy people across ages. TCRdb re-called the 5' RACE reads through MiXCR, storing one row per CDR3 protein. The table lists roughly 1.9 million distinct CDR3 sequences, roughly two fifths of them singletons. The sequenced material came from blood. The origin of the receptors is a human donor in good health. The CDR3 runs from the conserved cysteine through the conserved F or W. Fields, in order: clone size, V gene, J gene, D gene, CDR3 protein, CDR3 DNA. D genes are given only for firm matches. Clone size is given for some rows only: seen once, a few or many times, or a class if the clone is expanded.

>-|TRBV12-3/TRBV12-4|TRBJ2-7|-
CASGGQTGTAYEQYF
TGTGCCAGCGGGGGGCAGACCGGGACAGCTTACGAGCAGTACTTC
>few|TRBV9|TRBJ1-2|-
CASTDTGKDGYTF
TGTGCCAGCACCGATACAGGCAAGGATGGCTACACCTTC
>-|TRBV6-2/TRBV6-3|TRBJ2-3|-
CASSYTVGGDTQYF
TGTGCCAGCAGTTACACCGTAGGGGGAGATACGCAGTATTTT
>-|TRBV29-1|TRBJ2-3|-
CSVEDPFMNTQYF
TGCAGCGTTGAAGACCCCTTCATGAATACGCAGTATTTT
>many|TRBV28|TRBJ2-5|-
CASSTLGLGRETQYF
TGTGCCAGCAGTACCCTAGGCCTGGGGCGGGAGACCCAGTACTTC
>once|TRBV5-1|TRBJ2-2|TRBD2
CASSLGGSGNGELFF
TGCGCCAGCAGCTTGGGCGGGAGTGGAAACGGGGAGCTGTTTTTT
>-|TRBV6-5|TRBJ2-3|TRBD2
CASSYTPMGSGRETDTQYF
TGTGCCAGCAGTTACACCCCGATGGGGAGCGGGAGGGAGACAGATACGCAGTATTTT
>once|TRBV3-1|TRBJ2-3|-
CASSQSNRKQYF
TGTGCCAGCAGCCAAAGTAATAGGAAGCAGTATTTT
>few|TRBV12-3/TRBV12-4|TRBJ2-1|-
CASSRTALGNEQFF
TGTGCCAGCAGTAGGACAGCTCTGGGCAATGAGCAGTTCTTC
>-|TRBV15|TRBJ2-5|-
CATSWRRGGAETQYF
TGTGCCACCAGCTGGAGACGAGGGGGGGCAGAGACCCAGTACTTC
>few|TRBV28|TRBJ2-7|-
CASSQDPSGDEQYF
TGTGCCAGCAGCCAGGACCCCAGTGGCGACGAGCAGTACTTC
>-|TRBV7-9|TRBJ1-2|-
CASSQTDRLYYGYTF
TGTGCCAGCAGCCAGACCGACAGGTTATACTATGGCTACACCTTC
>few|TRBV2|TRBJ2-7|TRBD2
CASTIERGSYEQYF
TGTGCCAGCACTATCGAGCGGGGGTCCTACGAGCAGTACTTC
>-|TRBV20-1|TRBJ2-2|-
CSARDSPGERRDTGELFF
TGCAGTGCTAGAGATTCCCCAGGCGAGCGAAGGGACACCGGGGAGCTGTTTTTT
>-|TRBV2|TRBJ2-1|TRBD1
CASRTGRHEQFF
TGTGCCAGCAGGACAGGGCGGCATGAGCAGTTCTTC
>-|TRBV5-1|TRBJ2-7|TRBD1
CASSAGQGATYEQYF
TGCGCCAGCAGCGCCGGACAGGGAGCTACCTACGAGCAGTACTTC
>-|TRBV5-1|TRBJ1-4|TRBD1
CASSGGQGKFF
TGCGCCAGCAGCGGCGGACAGGGAAAGTTTTTT
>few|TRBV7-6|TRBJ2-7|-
CASSVAGNYEQYF
TGTGCCAGCAGCGTGGCGGGGAACTACGAGCAGTACTTC